This T cell receptor (beta chain) stems from a study of blood T cell repertoires in COVID-19. Study-level background: The origin of the acute and convalescent COVID-19 samples was the United States, Italy and Spain. PBMCs, B-cell-depleted T cells, or T cells provided the cDNA or gDNA that made up the material.

The CDR3 extends over 16 amino acids. CDR1 and CDR2 from the germline V gene are LNHDA and SQIVND (reference sequence). With V trimmed by 5 bases and J by 7 bases, 10 bases remained unmatched. In the original analysis: Reference gene primer amplification gave nucleated cell count estimates. Produced via immunoSEQ multiplex PCR; TCRdb's table is partial and in-frame only. V and J calls and clone size are those listed in that table; D and trimming were worked out from the DNA. The sample lists about 46,000 clones; 70% to 90% were seen once. This TCR was sampled from a human donor in a cohort sampled during active COVID-19. The donor label of this sample is uncertain. Input material: peripheral blood. The chain couples TRBV19 to TRBJ2-7; 14 nucleotides match TRBD2. The CDR3 sequence: CASSPARTSGGSEQYF. The DNA for the CDR3 is TGTGCCAGTAGTCCCGCGCGGACTAGCGGGGGGTCGGAGCAGTACTTC.